Included here is one T cell receptor (beta chain) sequence, with context. Its cognate antigen has yet to be identified. Per-base quality was not reported, and no clone a single base away is much larger than it. The trial excluded patients who had a history of autoimmune disease or who were on systemic immunosuppression. Peripheral blood for TCR sequencing was collected from all dose cohorts at baseline, on cycle 4 day 1, and on cycle 7 day 1. The samples were drawn from a first-in-human, open-label, multicenter phase I dose-escalation trial of ivuxolimab. Adults with locally advanced or metastatic melanoma, renal cell, hepatocellular, or head and neck squamous cell carcinoma were enrolled in the trial. Before TCR sequencing, CD4+ T cells and CD8+ T cells were sorted from peripheral blood as separate populations. From V the trimming removes 6 bases and from J it removes 0 bases, while the gene matches leave 6 bases of the junction unaccounted for. Inclusive of the bounding cysteine and phenylalanine, the CDR3 is 16 residues long. Only the CDR3 DNA is retained, 48 bases long and in frame from the first base. CDR1 MNHNY and CDR2 SVGAGI were looked up in the germline V gene (reference sequence).

The data stem from a study of OX40 agonist ivuxolimab in advanced cancers. Notes on the research overall: Ivuxolimab was an agonistic, fully human IgG2 monoclonal antibody directed against OX40 (CD134), a costimulatory receptor. Intravenous ivuxolimab was administered to patients every 2 weeks at six dose levels: 0.01, 0.1, 0.3, 1.5, 3 and 10 mg/kg. Of the roughly 54 dose-escalation patients, hepatocellular carcinoma was present in approximately 20, melanoma in around 15, renal cell carcinoma in 9 and head and neck cancer in 9. In the dose-escalation cohort, nearly 85% of patients were male, and the mean age was 60 years with a range of roughly 20 to 79. Prior anti-PD-1, anti-PD-L1 or anti-CTLA-4 therapy was permitted, and 30% to 45% of dose-escalation patients had received checkpoint inhibitors. Partial responses occurred in three dose-escalation patients: two with cutaneous melanoma and one with hepatocellular carcinoma. The point of sequencing TCRbeta in the periphery was to test whether ivuxolimab changed TCR sequence diversity and drove clonal T-cell expansion. The paper describes the monotherapy dose-escalation part (N of about 52 patients) of the phase I trial of ivuxolimab. Broader findings and caveats from the paper: At doses of 0.1 to 3.0 mg/kg, clonal expansion of both CD4+ and CD8+ blood T cells was observed from baseline to week 6. Low levels of normalized T-cell clonal expansion were also seen in some patients who did not respond. After ivuxolimab, more expanded clones were found on average in CD8+ T cells than in CD4+ T cells. In the 0.1-3.0 mg/kg groups, partial responders had among the lowest normalized peripheral clonal expansion, particularly in CD8+ T cells. Which antigens the clonally expanded peripheral T cells were specific for was not determined.

Genomic DNA was isolated from the sorted cells so that the TCRbeta CDR3 region could be sequenced. The immunoSEQ Assay was used for sequencing of TCRbeta CDR3 regions. TCRdb obtained this table from immuneACCESS and retained in-frame rearrangements with V and J assigned. These tables miss some clones; where compared with another copy, unresolved V genes account for less than half of the shortfall, and the remainder is unexplained. This sample lists 70,000 to 95,000 clones; less than 90% were detected once. The ten most abundant clones make up about 1.1% of the sample. The sample in question was CD4+ or CD8+ T cells sorted from blood, obtained in a trial of the OX40 agonist ivuxolimab. The TCR originated in an adult with an advanced solid tumor such as melanoma, head and neck, liver or kidney cancer. The chain joins TRBV6-6 to TRBJ2-1; 9 central bases correspond to TRBD2. The CDR3 corresponds to CASRILLAGSYNEQFF. The sequence in DNA is TGTGCCAGCAGGATCTTACTAGCGGGCTCCTACAATGAGCAGTTCTTC.